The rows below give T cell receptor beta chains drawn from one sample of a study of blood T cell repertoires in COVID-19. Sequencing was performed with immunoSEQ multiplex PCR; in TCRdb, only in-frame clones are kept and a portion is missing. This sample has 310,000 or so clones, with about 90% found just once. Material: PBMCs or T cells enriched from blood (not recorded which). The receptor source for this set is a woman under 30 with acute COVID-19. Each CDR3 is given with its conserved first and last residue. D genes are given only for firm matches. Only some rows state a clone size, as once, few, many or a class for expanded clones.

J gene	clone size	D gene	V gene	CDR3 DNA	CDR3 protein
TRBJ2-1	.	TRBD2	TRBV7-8	TGTGCCAGCAGGATCGCCCCGGGACTAGCGGTGGGGCGGGGCTACAATGAGCAGTTCTTC	CASRIAPGLAVGRGYNEQFF
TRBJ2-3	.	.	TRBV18	TGTGCCAGCTCACCGGGTCAGGGTGGCACAGATACGCAGTATTTT	CASSPGQGGTDTQYF
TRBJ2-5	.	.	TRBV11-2	TGTGCCAGCTCAGGGTGGGGAGGAGAGACCCAGTACTTC	CASSGWGGETQYF
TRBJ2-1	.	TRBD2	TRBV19	TGTGCCAGTAGTATAGGGGCGCTAGCGGGAGGGTACAATGAGCAGTTCTTC	CASSIGALAGGYNEQFF
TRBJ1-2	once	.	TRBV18	TGTGCCAGCTCACCAGGCCCCGCAGGGTACTATGGCTACACCTTC	CASSPGPAGYYGYTF
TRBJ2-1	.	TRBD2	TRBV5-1	TGCGCCAGCAGCAGGATCCTAGCGGGAGCCGACAATGAGCAGTTCTTC	CASSRILAGADNEQFF
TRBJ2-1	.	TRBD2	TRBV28	TGTGCCAGCAGTTCGCGAACTAGCGGGGCTTACAATGAGCAGTTCTTC	CASSSRTSGAYNEQFF
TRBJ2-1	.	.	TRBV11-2	TGTGCCAGCAGCTTTAGCCCTCCCCTGGGCAATGAGCAGTTCTTC	CASSFSPPLGNEQFF
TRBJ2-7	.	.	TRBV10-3	TGTGCCATCAGTGCTCAGGTCAACTACGAGCAGTACTTC	CAISAQVNYEQYF
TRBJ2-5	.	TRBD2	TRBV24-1	TGTGCCACCCCCCGGACTAGCGGGAGTATTACTGGGGAGACCCAGTACTTC	CATPRTSGSITGETQYF
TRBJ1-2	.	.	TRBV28	TGTGCCAGCAGTTTTGGCTGGGGGCAGGCCTCTCGGGATGGCTACACCTTC	CASSFGWGQASRDGYTF
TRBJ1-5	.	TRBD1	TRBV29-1	TGCAGCGCCCGGGACAGGGGTGGATCCCAGCATTTT	CSARDRGGSQHF
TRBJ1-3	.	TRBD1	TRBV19	TGTGCCAGTAGTTACGCGGGACAGGGGTTTCTTGGAAACACCATATATTTT	CASSYAGQGFLGNTIYF
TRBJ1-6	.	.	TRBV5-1	TGCGCCAGCAGCTTGGGGTCGGTGAATAATTCACCCCTCCACTTT	CASSLGSVNNSPLHF
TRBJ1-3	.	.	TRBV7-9	TGTGCCAGCAGCTTCGACAAACGCTCTGGAAACACCATATATTTT	CASSFDKRSGNTIYF
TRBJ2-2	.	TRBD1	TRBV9	TGTGCCAGCAGCGTAGTTGGGACAGGCACCGGGGAGCTGTTTTTT	CASSVVGTGTGELFF